This T cell receptor (beta chain) stems from a study of regulatory and conventional T cells in RAG deficiency. Study results and limitations: Shannon entropy fell and Simpson indices rose in RAG-deficient patients.

With respect to this clone: As yet, its antigen is unknown.

The V end was cut by 1 base, the J end by 5 bases, with 12 bases between. Germline loops: CDR1 SGHAT, CDR2 FQNNGV. The CDR3 is made up of 15 amino acids. The table came from immunoSEQ multiplex PCR; TCRdb's copy has only in-frame clones and leaves some out. The sample has more than 30,000 clones, about 90% seen once; the top ten hold approximately 5.6%. This sample was shared with a second study, whose subject was regulatory T cells. This second study says: The PCR used 52 TRBV and 13 TRBJ primers.

This receptor was taken from a human donor in good health. The rearrangement links TRBV11-2 to TRBJ2-1; TRBD2 is a possible D gene (7 bases). Sample: CD8+ T cells sorted from blood. The CDR3 sequence is CASSLGGGGHNEQFF. Written as DNA, the CDR3 is TGTGCCAGCAGCTTAGGGGGGGGCGGCCACAATGAGCAGTTCTTC.